These T cell receptor beta chains were read from a single sample in a study of OX40 agonist ivuxolimab in advanced cancers. Produced via immunoSEQ multiplex PCR; TCRdb's table is partial and in-frame only. The sample has around 98,000 clones, 87% seen once. The specimen was CD4+ or CD8+ T cells sorted from blood, collected in a trial of the OX40 agonist ivuxolimab. The receptors come from an adult with an advanced solid tumor such as melanoma, head and neck, liver or kidney cancer. The CDR3 runs from the conserved cysteine through the conserved F or W. The D gene is left open where the match is weak. Size tells how often a clone was seen (once, few, many) or the class of an expanded clone, and some rows leave it out.

j_call | d_call | clone_size | v_call | cdr3_aa | cdr3_nt
TRBJ1-2 | TRBD1 | - | TRBV27 | CASSSRGDSANYGYTF | TGTGCCAGCAGCTCCAGGGGGGACAGCGCAAACTATGGCTACACCTTC
TRBJ1-2 | TRBD1 | - | TRBV6-1 | CASSDGDRSLPGYTF | TGTGCCAGCAGTGACGGGGACAGATCCTTACCTGGCTACACCTTC
TRBJ2-7 | - | - | TRBV7-2 | CASSLDARRGSYEQYF | TGTGCCAGCAGCTTAGATGCGCGGCGGGGCTCCTACGAGCAGTACTTC
TRBJ2-7 | TRBD1 | - | TRBV7-2 | CASSLWDRSYEQYF | TGTGCCAGCAGCTTATGGGACAGATCCTACGAGCAGTACTTC
TRBJ1-4 | - | - | TRBV2 | CATKTVLTDEKLFF | TGTGCCACAAAGACGGTCCTCACGGATGAAAAACTGTTTTTT
TRBJ1-2 | - | - | TRBV19 | CASSRAGGTNYGYTF | TGTGCCAGTAGTCGGGCAGGTGGCACAAACTATGGCTACACCTTC
TRBJ1-2 | - | - | TRBV9 | CASSVGAGTYGYTF | TGTGCCAGCAGCGTAGGGGCGGGAACTTATGGCTACACCTTC
TRBJ2-6 | - | once | TRBV12-5 | CASGSSGANVLTF | TGTGCTAGTGGTTCCTCTGGGGCCAACGTCCTGACTTTC
TRBJ2-1 | TRBD2 | - | TRBV5-4 | CASSLAVAGGYNEQFF | TGTGCCAGCAGCTTGGCTGTCGCGGGGGGCTACAATGAGCAGTTCTTC
TRBJ1-1 | - | - | TRBV28 | CATQSGGTEAFF | TGTGCCACACAATCCGGGGGTACTGAAGCTTTCTTT
TRBJ2-7 | TRBD1 | - | TRBV15 | CATSRDLTGGKLEQYF | TGTGCCACCAGCAGAGATCTAACAGGGGGAAAACTCGAGCAGTACTTC
TRBJ1-1 | TRBD1 | few | TRBV9 | CASSLGGQGGTEAFF | TGTGCCAGCAGCCTTGGGGGACAGGGGGGCACTGAAGCTTTCTTT
TRBJ1-4 | - | - | TRBV5-6 | CASTLGTVGEKLFF | TGTGCCAGCACCTTAGGGACCGTGGGTGAAAAACTGTTTTTT
TRBJ2-5 | - | - | TRBV5-1 | CASSSQRALGETQYF | TGCGCCAGCAGCTCGCAGAGGGCCTTAGGGGAGACCCAGTACTTC
TRBJ2-1 | TRBD1 | - | TRBV6-5 | CASSSTGTGFYNEQFF | TGTGCCAGCAGTTCCACCGGGACAGGTTTTTACAATGAGCAGTTCTTC
TRBJ2-3 | - | - | TRBV7-2 | CASLRAVGTDTQYF | TGTGCCAGCCTTCGAGCGGTAGGCACAGATACGCAGTATTTT
TRBJ1-5 | - | - | TRBV6-5 | CASSYSENQPQHF | TGTGCCAGCAGTTACTCGGAGAATCAGCCCCAGCATTTT
TRBJ2-7 | TRBD1 | - | TRBV25-1 | CASSPSAGTGGPDYEQYF | TGTGCCAGCAGTCCGTCGGCCGGGACAGGGGGTCCGGACTACGAGCAGTACTTC
TRBJ2-1 | - | - | TRBV4-1 | CASSHIPSGGLPGDEQFF | TGCGCCAGCAGCCACATACCTAGTGGGGGCCTACCAGGGGATGAGCAGTTCTTC
TRBJ2-6 | - | once | TRBV4-1 | CASSQEGGLGANVLTF | TGCGCCAGCAGCCAAGAAGGGGGGTTAGGGGCCAACGTCCTGACTTTC
TRBJ1-6 | - | - | TRBV18 | CASSPENSNSPLHF | TGTGCCAGCTCACCAGAGAACAGTAATTCACCCCTCCACTTT
TRBJ2-2 | - | - | TRBV9 | CARRWLVSTGELFF | TGTGCCAGACGGTGGCTAGTTAGCACCGGGGAGCTGTTTTTT
TRBJ2-1 | TRBD2 | - | TRBV7-6 | CASSGTSGGGLKEQFF | TGTGCCAGCAGCGGCACTAGTGGGGGGGGGTTGAAAGAGCAGTTCTTC
TRBJ2-7 | - | - | TRBV5-1 | CASSHAGSSHEQYF | TGCGCCAGCAGCCACGCGGGAAGTAGCCACGAGCAGTACTTC
TRBJ1-2 | TRBD1 | - | TRBV9 | CASSVDRGDYGYTF | TGTGCCAGCAGCGTGGACAGGGGGGACTATGGCTACACCTTC
TRBJ2-1 | - | - | TRBV6-5 | CASSPTTPVDEQFF | TGTGCCAGCAGTCCCACGACACCCGTGGATGAGCAGTTCTTC
TRBJ1-4 | - | - | TRBV19 | CATRAGGEKLFF | TGTGCCACCAGGGCCGGAGGGGAAAAACTGTTTTTT
TRBJ1-1 | - | - | TRBV19 | CASSIKSRHEAFF | TGTGCCAGTAGCATAAAATCCCGCCATGAAGCTTTCTTT
TRBJ2-5 | - | - | TRBV5-1 | CASSFGSQETQYF | TGCGCCAGCAGCTTTGGCAGTCAAGAGACCCAGTACTTC
TRBJ2-1 | - | - | TRBV19 | CASRGGGDEQFF | TGTGCCAGTAGGGGAGGTGGGGATGAGCAGTTCTTC
TRBJ1-4 | TRBD1 | - | TRBV10-3 | CAIGDSGEKLFF | TGTGCCATTGGGGACAGTGGGGAAAAACTGTTTTTT
TRBJ2-1 | - | - | TRBV7-9 | CASSPPGSSYNEQFF | TGTGCCAGCAGCCCGCCGGGGAGCTCCTACAATGAGCAGTTCTTC
TRBJ2-7 | - | - | TRBV6-1 | CASSEGATGDEQYF | TGTGCCAGCAGTGAAGGGGCCACCGGTGATGAGCAGTACTTC
TRBJ2-2 | TRBD1 | - | TRBV11-2 | CASTITGQGANTGELFF | TGTGCCAGCACCATTACAGGACAGGGAGCGAACACCGGGGAGCTGTTTTTT
TRBJ2-7 | - | - | TRBV7-7 | CASSLKYEQYF | TGTGCCAGCAGCTTGAAGTACGAGCAGTACTTC
TRBJ2-7 | - | - | TRBV6-5 | CASSYDSYEQYF | TGTGCCAGCAGTTACGACTCCTACGAGCAGTACTTC
TRBJ2-5 | TRBD1 | - | TRBV11-3 | CASSQGTGMTQYF | TGTGCCAGCAGCCAGGGGACAGGGATGACCCAGTACTTC
TRBJ1-1 | - | - | TRBV5-8 | CASSSGNTRDTEAFF | TGTGCCAGCAGCTCCGGTAACACCCGAGACACTGAAGCTTTCTTT
TRBJ1-1 | - | - | TRBV7-9 | CASSRDRAEAFF | TGTGCCAGCAGCCGAGACAGAGCTGAAGCTTTCTTT
TRBJ2-5 | - | - | TRBV6-5 | CASKSGADQETQYF | TGTGCCAGCAAGTCCGGGGCAGACCAAGAGACCCAGTACTTC
TRBJ2-2 | TRBD1 | - | TRBV5-4 | CASSPRTGSQFGELFF | TGTGCCAGCAGCCCGAGGACAGGGTCTCAATTTGGGGAGCTGTTTTTT
TRBJ1-4 | - | - | TRBV25-1 | CASSVGGQGEKLFF | TGTGCCAGCAGTGTGGGGGGGCAGGGTGAAAAACTGTTTTTT
TRBJ2-4 | - | - | TRBV19 | CASSISGEGDIQYF | TGTGCCAGTAGTATCTCGGGGGAAGGAGACATTCAGTACTTC
TRBJ1-1 | - | - | TRBV28 | CASGTTVEAFF | TGTGCCAGCGGAACGACGGTAGAAGCTTTCTTT
TRBJ2-4 | TRBD1 | - | TRBV5-4 | CASSGTEGARNIQYF | TGTGCCAGCAGCGGGACCGAGGGGGCCCGAAACATTCAGTACTTC
TRBJ2-1 | - | - | TRBV15 | CATSRDKKEFF | TGTGCCACCAGCAGAGATAAAAAGGAGTTCTTC
TRBJ2-3 | TRBD2 | - | TRBV9 | CASSVVPGTSGGASDTQYF | TGTGCCAGCAGCGTAGTCCCCGGGACTAGCGGGGGGGCTTCAGATACGCAGTATTTT
TRBJ2-2 | - | - | TRBV15 | CATSRGRDGRDTGELFF | TGTGCCACCAGCAGAGGACGGGACGGTCGGGACACCGGGGAGCTGTTTTTT
TRBJ2-7 | TRBD2 | - | TRBV9 | CASSRLPGTSGDPWEQYF | TGTGCCAGCAGCCGTCTGCCCGGGACTAGTGGGGACCCCTGGGAGCAGTACTTC
TRBJ2-5 | - | - | TRBV19 | CASELGKTQYF | TGTGCCTCCGAATTAGGGAAGACCCAGTACTTC
TRBJ2-1 | TRBD2 | - | TRBV9 | CASSPRLAGYNEQFF | TGTGCCAGCAGCCCCCGACTAGCGGGTTACAATGAGCAGTTCTTC
TRBJ2-5 | TRBD2 | - | TRBV2 | CASGVGGGKGETQYF | TGTGCCAGTGGGGTCGGCGGGGGTAAGGGAGAGACCCAGTACTTC
TRBJ1-2 | - | - | TRBV18 | CASSPSDGGYTF | TGTGCCAGCTCACCTTCGGATGGTGGCTACACCTTC
TRBJ2-5 | - | - | TRBV25-1 | CASSAAGYQETQYF | TGTGCCAGCAGCGCGGCGGGATACCAAGAGACCCAGTACTTC
TRBJ1-2 | - | - | TRBV19 | CASSPEVGGYTF | TGTGCCAGTAGCCCCGAAGTCGGTGGCTACACCTTC